The rows below give T cell receptor beta chains drawn from one sample of a study of blood T cell repertoires in COVID-19. Clones were read by immunoSEQ multiplex PCR, and TCRdb kept only the in-frame ones, dropping some. The table has hundreds of thousands of clones, 89% seen once. What was sequenced was PBMCs or T cells enriched from blood (not recorded which). The receptors shown here come from a man in his fifties or sixties who had recovered from COVID-19. CDR3s include the opening cysteine and the closing phenylalanine or tryptophan. D genes are given only for firm matches. The size entry is marked missing in some rows and otherwise reads once, few, many or a size class.

v_call	cdr3_length	j_call	clone_size	d_call	cdr3_aa	cdr3_nt
TRBV7-3	15	TRBJ2-2	once	.	CASSLRGTDTGELFF	TGTGCCAGCAGCTTAAGAGGGACTGACACCGGGGAGCTGTTTTTT
TRBV5-6	16	TRBJ2-7	.	TRBD2	CASSAGRASGSYEQYF	TGTGCCAGCAGTGCTGGGAGAGCTAGCGGGAGTTACGAGCAGTACTTC
TRBV28	15	TRBJ2-1	.	.	CASRERLSSYNEQFF	TGTGCCAGCAGAGAAAGACTTAGCTCCTACAATGAGCAGTTCTTC
TRBV20-1	14	TRBJ2-1	.	.	CSASLEISYNEQFF	TGCAGTGCTAGTTTAGAAATTTCCTACAATGAGCAGTTCTTC
TRBV7-3	15	TRBJ2-4	.	TRBD1	CASTGTGRAGNIQYF	TGTGCCAGCACCGGGACAGGGAGAGCCGGAAACATTCAGTACTTC
TRBV18	17	TRBJ2-7	.	.	CASSPLAMGSTIYEQYF	TGTGCCAGCTCACCTCTAGCAATGGGTTCCACGATTTACGAGCAGTACTTC
TRBV5-1	14	TRBJ2-1	.	TRBD2	CASSLASGVNEQFF	TGCGCCAGCAGCTTGGCTAGCGGGGTCAATGAGCAGTTCTTC
TRBV4-1	15	TRBJ2-1	.	TRBD2	CASSRNSGSANEQFF	TGCGCCAGCAGCCGAAACAGCGGGAGTGCCAATGAGCAGTTCTTC
TRBV20-1	15	TRBJ1-5	.	.	CSASIDEAHNQPQHF	TGCAGTGCTAGTATTGATGAGGCTCACAATCAGCCCCAGCATTTT
TRBV13	15	TRBJ2-3	once	TRBD2	CASSSLAGSTDTQYF	TGTGCCAGCAGCTCATTAGCGGGTAGCACAGATACGCAGTATTTT
TRBV28	14	TRBJ1-2	once	.	CASSSNSDIYGYTF	TGTGCCAGCAGTTCTAACTCAGACATATATGGCTACACCTTC
TRBV6-5	13	TRBJ1-5	.	.	CASSWTENQPQHF	TGTGCCAGCAGTTGGACAGAAAATCAGCCCCAGCATTTT
TRBV19	14	TRBJ2-5	few	TRBD1	CASSPRQGSETQYF	TGTGCCAGTAGTCCCCGACAGGGGTCTGAGACCCAGTACTTC
TRBV10-3	15	TRBJ2-1	once	TRBD1	CAISERQGVYNEQFF	TGTGCCATCAGTGAGCGACAGGGGGTCTACAATGAGCAGTTCTTC
TRBV19	18	TRBJ2-7	.	.	CASSIDLFLSGSSYEQYF	TGTGCCAGTAGTATAGATTTATTCCTAAGCGGCAGCTCCTACGAGCAGTACTTC
TRBV5-1	14	TRBJ2-7	.	TRBD2	CASSREGSSYEQYF	TGCGCCAGCAGCAGGGAGGGAAGCTCCTACGAGCAGTACTTC
TRBV9	17	TRBJ1-2	.	.	CASSEVNDRTHNYGYTF	TGTGCCAGCAGCGAAGTCAATGACAGAACTCATAACTATGGCTACACCTTC
TRBV9	12	TRBJ2-1	.	.	CASRGTHNEQFF	TGTGCCAGCAGAGGGACACACAATGAGCAGTTCTTC
TRBV28	15	TRBJ1-5	.	TRBD1	CASSSDRVRTQPQHF	TGTGCCAGCAGTTCGGACAGGGTGAGGACTCAGCCCCAGCATTTT
TRBV28	15	TRBJ2-1	.	.	CASRQFISVYNEQFF	TGTGCCAGCAGACAATTTATTAGCGTTTACAATGAGCAGTTCTTC
TRBV2	14	TRBJ1-5	.	TRBD1	CASSDDRGRQPQHF	TGTGCCAGCAGTGACGACAGGGGTAGGCAGCCCCAGCATTTT
TRBV2	15	TRBJ2-2	.	TRBD1	CASSRTGINTGELFF	TGTGCCAGCAGTCGGACAGGGATTAACACCGGGGAGCTGTTTTTT
TRBV5-4	13	TRBJ2-5	.	.	CASSLGQQETQYF	TGTGCCAGCAGCCTCGGACAGCAAGAGACCCAGTACTTC
TRBV3-1/TRBV3-2	18	TRBJ2-5	.	TRBD2	CASSDYPVRSGRKETQYF	TGTGCCAGCAGCGATTATCCTGTACGTAGCGGGAGGAAAGAGACCCAGTACTTC
TRBV28	12	TRBJ2-5	once	.	CASSPPRETQYF	TGTGCCAGCAGTCCCCCTCGGGAGACCCAGTACTTC
TRBV19	14	TRBJ1-2	once	TRBD1	CASSKPGQLYGYTF	TGTGCCAGTAGTAAACCGGGACAGCTCTATGGCTACACCTTC
TRBV18	12	TRBJ2-7	.	.	CASSLGTPEQYF	TGTGCCAGCTCACTCGGGACTCCCGAGCAGTACTTC
TRBV28	15	TRBJ1-4	.	TRBD1	CASSAPGQGHEKLFF	TGTGCCAGCAGTGCCCCGGGACAGGGTCATGAAAAACTGTTTTTT
TRBV10-1	13	TRBJ1-1	.	.	CASSRQGNTEAFF	TGCGCCAGCAGTCGGCAGGGGAACACTGAAGCTTTCTTT
TRBV28	14	TRBJ2-5	few	.	CASIIGGVRETQYF	TGTGCCAGCATCATAGGGGGGGTACGAGAGACCCAGTACTTC
TRBV7-6	15	TRBJ2-1	.	TRBD1	CASSLGQGARNEQFF	TGTGCCAGCAGCTTAGGGCAGGGGGCGCGAAATGAGCAGTTCTTC
TRBV19	13	TRBJ2-7	.	TRBD1	CASSMGQGSEQYF	TGTGCCAGTAGTATGGGACAGGGGAGCGAGCAGTACTTC
TRBV28	13	TRBJ1-5	.	TRBD1	CAHRGTGNQPQHF	TGTGCCCATAGGGGGACAGGAAATCAGCCCCAGCATTTT
TRBV6-5	13	TRBJ2-1	.	.	CASSYPRGREQFF	TGTGCCAGCAGTTACCCAAGAGGGAGGGAGCAGTTCTTC
TRBV28	12	TRBJ2-7	once	.	CASSRLGGEQYF	TGTGCCAGCAGCCGCTTGGGAGGCGAGCAGTACTTC
TRBV5-4	16	TRBJ1-1	.	.	CASSLVVSGVVTEAFF	TGTGCCAGCAGCTTGGTTGTCTCAGGGGTCGTCACTGAAGCTTTCTTT
TRBV7-6	12	TRBJ2-7	.	TRBD1	CATSDRAYEQYF	TGTGCCACCTCGGACAGGGCCTACGAGCAGTACTTC
TRBV18	16	TRBJ1-3	.	.	CASSPKGQSTGNTIYF	TGTGCCAGCTCACCTAAAGGACAATCCACTGGAAACACCATATATTTT
TRBV10-1	15	TRBJ2-1	.	TRBD1	CASSGNRGSYNEQFF	TGCGCCAGCAGCGGGAACAGGGGTTCCTACAATGAGCAGTTCTTC
TRBV28	12	TRBJ1-2	.	.	CASSFEEGRYTF	TGTGCCAGCAGTTTTGAAGAGGGCCGCTACACCTTC
TRBV18	14	TRBJ1-5	.	TRBD1	CASSPTRGRQPQHF	TGTGCCAGCTCACCTACGAGGGGGCGTCAGCCCCAGCATTTT
TRBV3-1/TRBV3-2	16	TRBJ1-2	.	.	CASSQGGGPTNYGYTF	TGTGCCAGCAGCCAAGGGGGCGGACCGACCAACTATGGCTACACCTTC
TRBV27	16	TRBJ2-5	.	TRBD1	CASSFWPTGAQETQYF	TGTGCCAGCAGTTTCTGGCCGACAGGGGCACAAGAGACCCAGTACTTC
TRBV28	12	TRBJ2-7	.	.	CASSFWGGEQYF	TGTGCCAGCAGTTTTTGGGGAGGCGAGCAGTACTTC
TRBV5-1	16	TRBJ2-1	.	TRBD1	CASSLAGQAAYNEQFF	TGCGCCAGCAGCTTGGCCGGACAGGCTGCCTACAATGAGCAGTTCTTC
TRBV7-8	13	TRBJ1-4	.	.	CASSLLANEKLFF	TGTGCCAGCAGCTTACTAGCTAATGAAAAACTGTTTTTT
TRBV27	19	TRBJ2-4	.	TRBD2	CVGVAGGRSRRPAKNIQYF	TGCGTGGGGGTAGCGGGAGGGCGCTCACGGAGGCCAGCCAAAAACATTCAGTACTTC
TRBV6-6	16	TRBJ2-1	once	TRBD2	CASRRGLAGRNNEQFF	TGTGCCAGCAGACGCGGACTAGCGGGACGTAACAATGAGCAGTTCTTC
TRBV4-1	15	TRBJ2-7	.	TRBD2	CASSQGLAGTYEQYF	TGCGCCAGCAGCCAAGGGCTAGCGGGAACCTACGAGCAGTACTTC
TRBV18	18	TRBJ2-1	.	TRBD2	CASSLLAGGSWANNEQFF	TGTGCCAGCTCACTTCTAGCGGGAGGGTCATGGGCAAACAATGAGCAGTTCTTC
TRBV7-3	15	TRBJ2-5	.	TRBD1	CASSASGGARETQYF	TGTGCCAGCAGCGCCTCAGGGGGCGCGCGGGAGACCCAGTACTTC
TRBV7-2	12	TRBJ2-7	.	.	CASSNMRYEQYF	TGTGCCAGCAGCAACATGAGGTACGAGCAGTACTTC
TRBV7-9	13	TRBJ1-1	.	.	CASRLTGNTEAFF	TGTGCCAGCAGACTTACGGGGAACACTGAAGCTTTCTTT
TRBV2	15	TRBJ1-5	.	TRBD1	CASTTRDRGNQPQHF	TGTGCCAGCACCACCCGGGACAGGGGCAATCAGCCCCAGCATTTT
TRBV15	15	TRBJ1-6	.	TRBD1	CATSMGDRDYSPLHF	TGTGCCACCAGCATGGGAGACAGGGATTATTCACCCCTCCACTTT
TRBV27	15	TRBJ2-7	.	.	CASRATQPAPYEQYF	TGTGCCAGCAGGGCGACTCAACCGGCCCCCTACGAGCAGTACTTC